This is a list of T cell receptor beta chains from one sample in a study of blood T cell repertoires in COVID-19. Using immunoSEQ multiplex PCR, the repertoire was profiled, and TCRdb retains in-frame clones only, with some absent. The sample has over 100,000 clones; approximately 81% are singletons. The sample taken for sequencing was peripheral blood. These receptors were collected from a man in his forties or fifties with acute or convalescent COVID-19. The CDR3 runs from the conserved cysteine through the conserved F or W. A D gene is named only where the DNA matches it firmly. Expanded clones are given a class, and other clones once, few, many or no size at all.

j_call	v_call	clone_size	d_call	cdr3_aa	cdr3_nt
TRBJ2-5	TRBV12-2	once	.	CASRPMAEGLETQYF	TGTGCAAGTCGCCCCATGGCGGAGGGGTTGGAGACCCAGTACTTC
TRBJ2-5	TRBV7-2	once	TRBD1	CASSYDRAETQYF	TGTGCCAGCAGTTACGACAGGGCGGAGACCCAGTACTTC
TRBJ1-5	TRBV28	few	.	CASRPGHRLSNQPQHF	TGTGCCAGCAGACCGGGACACCGACTTAGCAATCAGCCCCAGCATTTT
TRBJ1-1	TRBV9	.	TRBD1	CASSAYPRTGLMNTEAFF	TGTGCCAGCAGCGCCTACCCAAGGACAGGACTCATGAACACTGAAGCTTTCTTT
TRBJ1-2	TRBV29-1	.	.	CSVDPGRNGYTF	TGCAGCGTTGATCCAGGGAGGAATGGCTACACCTTC
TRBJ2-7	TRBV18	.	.	CASSPSRPEQYF	TGTGCCAGCTCACCTTCTAGGCCCGAGCAGTACTTC
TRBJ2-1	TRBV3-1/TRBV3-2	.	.	CASSQGQWGYEQFF	TGTGCCAGCAGCCAAGGCCAGTGGGGCTATGAGCAGTTCTTC
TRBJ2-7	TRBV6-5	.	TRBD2	CASRMAGGRVYEQYF	TGTGCCAGCAGGATGGCGGGGGGGAGGGTTTACGAGCAGTACTTC
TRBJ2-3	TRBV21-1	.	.	CASSHSRDRGRKEHTDTQYF	TGTGCCAGCAGCCATAGCCGGGACAGGGGGCGGAAAGAGCACACAGATACGCAGTATTTT
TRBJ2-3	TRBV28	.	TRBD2	CAADGASGGADTQYF	TGTGCCGCTGATGGGGCTAGCGGGGGGGCAGATACGCAGTATTTT
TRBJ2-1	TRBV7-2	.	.	CASSQTYNTNEQFF	TGTGCCAGCAGCCAAACATACAACACCAATGAGCAGTTCTTC
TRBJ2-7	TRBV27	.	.	CASSLVPGYEQYF	TGTGCCAGCAGTTTAGTCCCAGGCTACGAGCAGTACTTC
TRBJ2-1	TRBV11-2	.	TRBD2	CASSSRTSGISYNEQFF	TGTGCCAGCAGCTCCCGGACTAGCGGGATCTCCTACAATGAGCAGTTCTTC
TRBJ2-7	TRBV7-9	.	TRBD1	CASSLGSGTGTYEQYF	TGTGCCAGCAGCTTAGGGTCCGGGACAGGAACCTACGAGCAGTACTTC
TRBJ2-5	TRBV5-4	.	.	CASSLVAAQETQYF	TGTGCCAGCAGCTTGGTAGCGGCTCAAGAGACCCAGTACTTC
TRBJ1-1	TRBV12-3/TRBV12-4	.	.	CASSSTATMEAFF	TGTGCCAGCAGTTCAACAGCTACGATGGAAGCTTTCTTT
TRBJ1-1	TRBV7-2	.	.	CASSGALGTEAFF	TGTGCCAGCAGCGGGGCCTTGGGCACTGAAGCTTTCTTT
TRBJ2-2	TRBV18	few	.	CASSPTSLHTGELFF	TGTGCCAGCTCACCCACTAGCCTCCACACCGGGGAGCTGTTTTTT
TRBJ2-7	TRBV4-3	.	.	CASSETPPLMGDEQYF	TGCGCCAGCAGCGAAACCCCCCCCCTCATGGGCGACGAGCAGTACTTC
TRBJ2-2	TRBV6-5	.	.	CASSLRGTGELFF	TGTGCCAGCAGCCTCCGGGGGACCGGGGAGCTGTTTTTT
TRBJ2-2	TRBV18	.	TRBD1	CASSPRGLVGTGELFF	TGTGCCAGCTCACCGAGGGGGCTGGTTGGGACCGGGGAGCTGTTTTTT
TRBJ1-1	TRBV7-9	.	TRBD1	CASSPGGTSSAFF	TGTGCCAGCAGCCCAGGGGGCACCAGTTCGGCTTTCTTT
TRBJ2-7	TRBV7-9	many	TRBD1	CASSSRTGGPEQYF	TGTGCCAGCAGCTCCAGGACAGGGGGCCCCGAGCAGTACTTC
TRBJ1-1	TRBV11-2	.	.	CASSLAREAFF	TGTGCCAGCAGCTTGGCCCGTGAAGCTTTCTTT
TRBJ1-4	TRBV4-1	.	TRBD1	CASSPDRDATNEKLFF	TGCGCCAGCAGTCCGGACAGGGATGCAACTAATGAAAAACTGTTTTTT
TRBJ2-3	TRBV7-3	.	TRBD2	CASSLMGSSGNTQYF	TGTGCCAGCAGCTTAATGGGGTCTAGCGGGAATACGCAGTATTTT
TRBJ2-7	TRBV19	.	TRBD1	CASRPSSGQGVYEQYF	TGTGCCAGTAGGCCCTCCTCGGGACAGGGGGTATACGAGCAGTACTTC